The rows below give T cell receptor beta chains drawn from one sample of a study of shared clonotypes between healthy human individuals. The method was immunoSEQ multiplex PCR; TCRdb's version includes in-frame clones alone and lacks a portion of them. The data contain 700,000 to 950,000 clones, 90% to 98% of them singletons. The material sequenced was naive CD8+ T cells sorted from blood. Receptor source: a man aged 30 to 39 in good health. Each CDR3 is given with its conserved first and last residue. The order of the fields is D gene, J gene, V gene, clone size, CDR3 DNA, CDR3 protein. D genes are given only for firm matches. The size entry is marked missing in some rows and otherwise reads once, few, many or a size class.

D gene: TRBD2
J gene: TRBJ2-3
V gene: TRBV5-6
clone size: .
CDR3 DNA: TGTGCCAGCACTTTCGGGGCGGGAGGGCCAAGCACAGATACGCAGTATTTT
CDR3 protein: CASTFGAGGPSTDTQYF

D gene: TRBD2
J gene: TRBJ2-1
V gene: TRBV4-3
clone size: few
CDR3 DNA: TGCGCCAGCAGTCAAGGGACTAGCGGGATAGGTGAGCAGTTCTTC
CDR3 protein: CASSQGTSGIGEQFF

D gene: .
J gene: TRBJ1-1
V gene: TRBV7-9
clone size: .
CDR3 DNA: TGTGCCAGCAGCTTCAAAGGGAACACTGAAGCTTTCTTT
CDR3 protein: CASSFKGNTEAFF

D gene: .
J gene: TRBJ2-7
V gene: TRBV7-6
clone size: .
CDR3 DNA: TGTGCCAGCAGCGACGGACAGTCCTACGAGCAGTACTTC
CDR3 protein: CASSDGQSYEQYF

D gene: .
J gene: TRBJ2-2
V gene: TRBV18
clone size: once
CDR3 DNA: TGTGCCAGCTCACCGCCTGGAACCGGGGAGCTGTTTTTT
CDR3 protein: CASSPPGTGELFF

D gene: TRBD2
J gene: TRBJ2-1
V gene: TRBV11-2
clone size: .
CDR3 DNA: TGTGCCAGCAGAAAACTAGCGGGGGCTTACAATGAGCAGTTCTTC
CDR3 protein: CASRKLAGAYNEQFF

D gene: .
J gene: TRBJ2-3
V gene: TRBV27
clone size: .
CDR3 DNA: TGTGCCAGCAGTTTATCCGGAGATACGCAGTATTTT
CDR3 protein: CASSLSGDTQYF

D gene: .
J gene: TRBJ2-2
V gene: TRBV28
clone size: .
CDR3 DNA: TGTGCCAGCAGTTGGGCATCCACCGGGGAGCTGTTTTTT
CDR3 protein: CASSWASTGELFF

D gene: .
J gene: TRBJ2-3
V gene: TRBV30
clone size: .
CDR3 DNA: TGTGCCTGGAGTGTCCGCGTTTGGACAGATACGCAGTATTTT
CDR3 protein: CAWSVRVWTDTQYF

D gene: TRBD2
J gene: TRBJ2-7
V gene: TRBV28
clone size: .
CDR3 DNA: TGTGCCAGCAGTTTAATACAAGCGGGAGGGCCGGGCGAGCAGTACTTC
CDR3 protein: CASSLIQAGGPGEQYF

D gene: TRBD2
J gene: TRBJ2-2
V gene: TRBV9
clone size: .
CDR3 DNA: TGTGCCAGCAGGGTAGCGGGAGGAGCCGGGGAGCTGTTTTTT
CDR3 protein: CASRVAGGAGELFF

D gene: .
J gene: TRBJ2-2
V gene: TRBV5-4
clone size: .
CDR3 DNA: TGTGCCAGCGCAGGTCCCACCGGGGAGCTGTTTTTT
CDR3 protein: CASAGPTGELFF

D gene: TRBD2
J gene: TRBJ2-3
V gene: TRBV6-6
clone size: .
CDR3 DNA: TGTGCCAGCAGTTACGGGACTAGCGGAGATACGCAGTATTTT
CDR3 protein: CASSYGTSGDTQYF

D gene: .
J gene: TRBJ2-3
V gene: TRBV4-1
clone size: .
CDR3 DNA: TGCGCCAGCAGCCAAGATGGGGGCAGGGGAGATACGCAGTATTTT
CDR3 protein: CASSQDGGRGDTQYF

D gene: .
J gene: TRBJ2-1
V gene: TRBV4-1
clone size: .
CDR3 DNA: TGCGCCAGCAGGCCCATTGGGACGTACAATGAGCAGTTCTTC
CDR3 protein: CASRPIGTYNEQFF

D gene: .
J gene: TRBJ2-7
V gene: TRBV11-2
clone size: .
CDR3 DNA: TGTGCCAGCAGCCCCAGGGCCCTCTACGAGCAGTACTTC
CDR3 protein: CASSPRALYEQYF

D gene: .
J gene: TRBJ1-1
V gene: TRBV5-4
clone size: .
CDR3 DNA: TGTGCCAGCAGCTTCCAAGGGGACACTGAAGCTTTCTTT
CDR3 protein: CASSFQGDTEAFF

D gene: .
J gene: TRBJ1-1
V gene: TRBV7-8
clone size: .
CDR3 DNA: TGTGCCAGCAGCTCAGAGGCAGGGGCTGTGAACACTGAAGCTTTCTTT
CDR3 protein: CASSSEAGAVNTEAFF

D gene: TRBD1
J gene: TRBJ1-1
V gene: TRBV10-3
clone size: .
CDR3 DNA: TGTGCCATCAGTGAGTCCACGGGACAGCGCGGGGAGCGAGCTTTCTTT
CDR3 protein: CAISESTGQRGERAFF

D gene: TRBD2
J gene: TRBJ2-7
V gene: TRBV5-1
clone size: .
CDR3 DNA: TGCGCCAGCGGGTCGGAACTAGCGGGAGAGCCCTACGAGCAGTACTTC
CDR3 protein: CASGSELAGEPYEQYF

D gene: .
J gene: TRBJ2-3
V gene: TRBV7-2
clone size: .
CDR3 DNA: TGTGCCAGCAGCTTTGTCGGGGGAACCACAGATACGCAGTATTTT
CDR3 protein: CASSFVGGTTDTQYF

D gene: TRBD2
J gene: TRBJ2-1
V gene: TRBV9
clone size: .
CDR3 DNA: TGTGCCAGCAGCGTAGCGGTCGGGACTAGCGTCAATGAGCAGTTCTTC
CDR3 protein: CASSVAVGTSVNEQFF

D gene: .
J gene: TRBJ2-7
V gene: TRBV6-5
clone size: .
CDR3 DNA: TGTGCCAGCAGTTCAGCGGAGAGCTCCTACGAGCAGTACTTC
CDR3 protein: CASSSAESSYEQYF

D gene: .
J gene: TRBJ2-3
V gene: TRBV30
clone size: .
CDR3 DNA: TGTGCCTGGAGTGTGACACCTACAGATACGCAGTATTTT
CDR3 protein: CAWSVTPTDTQYF

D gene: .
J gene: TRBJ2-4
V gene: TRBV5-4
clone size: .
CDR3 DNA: TGTGCCAGCAGCTCAGGGTTTCTAGCCAAAAACATTCAGTACTTC
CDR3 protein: CASSSGFLAKNIQYF

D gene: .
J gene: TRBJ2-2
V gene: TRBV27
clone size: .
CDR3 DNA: TGTGCCAGCAGTCATGCGACAGAAACGACCGGGGAGCTGTTTTTT
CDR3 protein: CASSHATETTGELFF

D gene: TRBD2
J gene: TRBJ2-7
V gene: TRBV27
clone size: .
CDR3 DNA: TGTGCCAGCAGTTTAAGTTGGACTAGCGTCTCCTACGAGCAGTACTTC
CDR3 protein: CASSLSWTSVSYEQYF

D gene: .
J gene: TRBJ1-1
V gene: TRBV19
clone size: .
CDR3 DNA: TGTGCCAGTAGTATTCGCGGGACGGGGAACACTGAAGCTTTCTTT
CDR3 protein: CASSIRGTGNTEAFF

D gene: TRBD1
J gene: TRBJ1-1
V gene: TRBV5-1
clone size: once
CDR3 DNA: TGCGCCAGCAATGGGGTCAGGGGGGTTTTGACTGAAGCTTTCTTT
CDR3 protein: CASNGVRGVLTEAFF

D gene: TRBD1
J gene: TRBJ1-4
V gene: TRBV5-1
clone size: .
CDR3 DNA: TGCGCCAGCAGCCCTAACAGGGGTACTAATGAAAAACTGTTTTTT
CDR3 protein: CASSPNRGTNEKLFF

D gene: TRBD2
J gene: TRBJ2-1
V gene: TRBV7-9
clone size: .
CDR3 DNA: TGTGCCAGCAGCTTGAGGGAGGGTAACAATGAGCAGTTCTTC
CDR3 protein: CASSLREGNNEQFF

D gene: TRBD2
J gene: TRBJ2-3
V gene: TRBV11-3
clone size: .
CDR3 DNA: TGTGCCAGCAGCTTGCGGCCTAGCGGTAGCACAGATACGCAGTATTTT
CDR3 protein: CASSLRPSGSTDTQYF

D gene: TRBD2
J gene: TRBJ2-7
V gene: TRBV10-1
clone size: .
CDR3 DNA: TGCGCCAGCAGTGAAGGTAGCGGGACCTACGAGCAGTACTTC
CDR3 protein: CASSEGSGTYEQYF